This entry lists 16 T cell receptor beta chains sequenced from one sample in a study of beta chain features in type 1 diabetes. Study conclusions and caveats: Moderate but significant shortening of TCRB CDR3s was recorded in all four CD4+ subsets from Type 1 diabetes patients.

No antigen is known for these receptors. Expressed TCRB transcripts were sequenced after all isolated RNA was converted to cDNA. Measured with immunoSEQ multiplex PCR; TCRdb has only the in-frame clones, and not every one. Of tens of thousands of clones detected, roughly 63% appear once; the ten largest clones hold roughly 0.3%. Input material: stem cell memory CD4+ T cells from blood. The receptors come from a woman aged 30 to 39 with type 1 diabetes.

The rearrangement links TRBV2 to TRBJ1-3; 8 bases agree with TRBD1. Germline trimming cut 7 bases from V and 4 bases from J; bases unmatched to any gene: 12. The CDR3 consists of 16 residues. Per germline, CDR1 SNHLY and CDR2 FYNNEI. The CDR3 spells CASIGTGWTRGNTIYF. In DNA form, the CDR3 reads TGTGCCAGCATCGGGACAGGCTGGACGAGGGGAAACACCATATATTTT.

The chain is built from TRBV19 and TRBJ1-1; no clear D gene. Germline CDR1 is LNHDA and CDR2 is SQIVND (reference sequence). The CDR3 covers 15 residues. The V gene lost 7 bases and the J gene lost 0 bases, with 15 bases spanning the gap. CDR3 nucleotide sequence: TGTGCCAGTAAACTCCTGGGAGAGTTGAACACTGAAGCTTTCTTT. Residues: CASKLLGELNTEAFF.

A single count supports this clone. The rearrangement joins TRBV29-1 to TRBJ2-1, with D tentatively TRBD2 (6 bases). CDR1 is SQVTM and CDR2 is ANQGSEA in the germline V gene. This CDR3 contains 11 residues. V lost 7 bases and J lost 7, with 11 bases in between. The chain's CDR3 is CSGWTTNEQFF. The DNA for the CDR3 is TGCAGCGGCTGGACTACGAATGAGCAGTTCTTC.

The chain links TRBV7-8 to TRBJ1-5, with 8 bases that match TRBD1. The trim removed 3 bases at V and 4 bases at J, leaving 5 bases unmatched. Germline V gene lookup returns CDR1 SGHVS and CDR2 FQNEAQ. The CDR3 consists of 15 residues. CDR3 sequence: CASSFGQGRNQPQHF. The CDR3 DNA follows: TGTGCCAGCAGCTTCGGACAGGGTAGGAATCAGCCCCAGCATTTT. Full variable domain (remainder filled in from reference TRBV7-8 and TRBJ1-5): GAGVSQSPRYKVAKRGQDVALRCDPISGHVSLFWYQQALGQGPEFLTYFQNEAQLDKSGLPSDRFFAERPEGSVSTLKIQRTQQEDSAVYLCASSFGQGRNQPQHFGDGTRLSIL.

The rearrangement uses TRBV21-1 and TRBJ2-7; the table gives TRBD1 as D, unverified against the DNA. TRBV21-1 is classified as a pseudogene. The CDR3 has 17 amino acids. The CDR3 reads CASSKVGDRATSYEQYF. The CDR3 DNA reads TGTGCCAGCAGCAAAGTGGGAGACAGGGCCACGTCCTACGAGCAGTACTTC.

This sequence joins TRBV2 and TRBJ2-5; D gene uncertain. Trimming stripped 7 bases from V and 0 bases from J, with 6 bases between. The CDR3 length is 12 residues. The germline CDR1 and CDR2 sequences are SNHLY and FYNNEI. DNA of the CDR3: TGTGCCAGCACTAAATACCAAGAGACCCAGTACTTC. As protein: CASTKYQETQYF.

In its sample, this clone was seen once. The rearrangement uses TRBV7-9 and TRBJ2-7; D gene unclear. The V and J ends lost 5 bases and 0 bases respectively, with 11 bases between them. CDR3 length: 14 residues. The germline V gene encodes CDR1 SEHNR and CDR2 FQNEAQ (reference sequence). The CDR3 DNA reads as TGTGCCAGCAGCCCCCTACAGAGCTCCTACGAGCAGTACTTC. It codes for CASSPLQSSYEQYF.

CDR3 DNA: TGTGCCAGTAGTATGTTCACTAGCGGGAAGCTCGAGCAGTACTTC. Its translation: CASSMFTSGKLEQYF. The chain is built from TRBV19 and TRBJ2-7; the match to TRBD2 covers 10 bases. Germline values: CDR1 LNHDA, CDR2 SQIVND (reference sequence). The CDR3 length is 15 residues. The J segment lost 6 bases and the V segment lost 3 bases, leaving 8 bases of the junction unmatched.

This CDR3 reads CASSPTGGSGNTIYF. As DNA, the CDR3 is TGTGCCAGTAGCCCGACAGGGGGCTCTGGAAACACCATATATTTT. The gene calls are TRBV19 and TRBJ1-3; 9 positions match TRBD1. Germline-derived CDR1 and CDR2 are LNHDA and SQIVND (reference sequence). V shed 6 bases, J shed 0 bases, and the junction held 3 bases outside the gene matches. The CDR3 is 15 amino acids. The whole variable domain, remainder taken from reference TRBV19 and TRBJ1-3, is DGGITQSPKYLFRKEGQNVTLSCEQNLNHDAMYWYRQDPGQGLRLIYYSQIVNDFQKGDIAEGYSVSREKKESFPLTVTSAQKNPTAFYLCASSPTGGSGNTIYFGEGSWLTVV.

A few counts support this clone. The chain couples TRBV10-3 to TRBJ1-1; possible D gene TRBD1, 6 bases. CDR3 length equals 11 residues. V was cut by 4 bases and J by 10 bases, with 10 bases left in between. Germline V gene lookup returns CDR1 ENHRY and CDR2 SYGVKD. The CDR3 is CAISVGGSAFF. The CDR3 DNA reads TGTGCCATCAGTGTTGGGGGCTCAGCTTTCTTT.

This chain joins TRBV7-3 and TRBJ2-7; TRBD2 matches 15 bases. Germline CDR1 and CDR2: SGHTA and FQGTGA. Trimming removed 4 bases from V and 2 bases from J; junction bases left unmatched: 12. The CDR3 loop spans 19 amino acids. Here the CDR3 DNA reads TGTGCCAGCAGCTCCTCCGGGACTAGCGGGAGGTGCCCCCCCTACGAGCAGTACTTC. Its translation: CASSSSGTSGRCPPYEQYF.

CDR3 DNA: TGTGCCTGGAGTGTCGTCTATGGCTACACCTTC. It translates to CAWSVVYGYTF. The rearrangement uses TRBV30 and TRBJ1-2, with D unclear. Trimming removed 0 bases from V and 4 bases from J, with 3 bases in between. Germline V gene lookup returns CDR1 GTSNPN and CDR2 SVGIG (reference sequence). The CDR3 sequence is 11 residues long.

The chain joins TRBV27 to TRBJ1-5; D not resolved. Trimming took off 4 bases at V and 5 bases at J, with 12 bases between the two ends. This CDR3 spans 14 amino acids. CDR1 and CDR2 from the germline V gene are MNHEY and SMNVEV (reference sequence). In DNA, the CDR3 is TGTGCCAGCAGTTCCCACAGCCAATATCAGCCCCAGCATTTT. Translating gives CASSSHSQYQPQHF.

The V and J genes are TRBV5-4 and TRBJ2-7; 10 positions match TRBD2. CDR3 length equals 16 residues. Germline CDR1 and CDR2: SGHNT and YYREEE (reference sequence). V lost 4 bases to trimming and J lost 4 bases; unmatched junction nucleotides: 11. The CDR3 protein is CASSRNAGTSEYEQYF. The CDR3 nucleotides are TGTGCCAGCAGCCGGAACGCCGGGACTAGCGAATACGAGCAGTACTTC.

The CDR3 bases are TGCGCCAGCAGCTTCCCTTTACAGATGGAGCTGTTTTTT. This encodes CASSFPLQMELFF. The rearrangement links TRBV5-1 to TRBJ2-2; D ambiguous. Germline CDR1 SGHRS, CDR2 YFSETQ. V was shortened by 2 bases and J by 10 bases, with 12 bases between the two germline ends. The CDR3 has 13 residues.

The CDR3 here is CASSQWGGTYSDEQYF. CDR3 sequence (DNA): TGTGCCAGCAGCCAATGGGGGGGGACATACTCTGACGAGCAGTACTTC. This chain links TRBV16 with TRBJ2-7, with D maybe TRBD2 (7 bases). This CDR3 is built from 16 residues. The germline CDR1 and CDR2 sequences are KGHSY and FQNENV. Trimming removed 1 base at V and 5 bases at J, with 18 bases between.